The TCR beta chain described here comes from a study of shared clonotypes between healthy human individuals. The germline CDR1 and CDR2 sequences are MDHEN and SYDVKM. Trimming at V came to 2 bases and at J to 6 bases, leaving 4 bases not matched to a gene. This CDR3 has 13 residues. Produced via immunoSEQ multiplex PCR; TCRdb's table is partial and in-frame only. The table records approximately 1,000,000 clones, roughly 80% of them present only once. The sample holds one count of this clone. Sequenced input: memory CD4+ T cells from PBMCs. Regarding subset: CD45RA-negative fraction. The TCR was taken from a man aged 18 to 35 in good health. Some clones in this sample may be carry-over from other donors' samples. The chain links TRBV28 to TRBJ2-7, with 7 bases that match TRBD2. The CDR3 bases are TGTGCCAGCAGTTTAGGGGGGGTCGGCGAGCAGTACTTC. It translates to CASSLGGVGEQYF.